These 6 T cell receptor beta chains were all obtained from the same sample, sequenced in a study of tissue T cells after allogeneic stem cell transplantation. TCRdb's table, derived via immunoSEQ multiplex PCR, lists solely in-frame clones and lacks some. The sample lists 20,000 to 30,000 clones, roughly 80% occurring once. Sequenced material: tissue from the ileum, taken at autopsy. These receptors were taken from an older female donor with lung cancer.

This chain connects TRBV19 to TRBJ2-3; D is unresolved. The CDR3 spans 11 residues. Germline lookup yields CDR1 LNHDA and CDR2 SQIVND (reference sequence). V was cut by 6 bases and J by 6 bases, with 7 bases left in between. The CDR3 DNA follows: TGTGCCAGTAGGGGGTCGGATACGCAGTATTTT. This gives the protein CASRGSDTQYF.

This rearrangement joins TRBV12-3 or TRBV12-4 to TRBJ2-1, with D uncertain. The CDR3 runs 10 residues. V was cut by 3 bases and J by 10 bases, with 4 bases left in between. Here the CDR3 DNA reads TGTGCCAGCAGTTTGTGGGAGCAGTTCTTC. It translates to CASSLWEQFF.

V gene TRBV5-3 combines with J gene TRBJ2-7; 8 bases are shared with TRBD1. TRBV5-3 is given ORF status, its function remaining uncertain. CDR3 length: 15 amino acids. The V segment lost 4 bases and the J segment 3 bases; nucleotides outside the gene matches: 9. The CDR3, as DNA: TGTGCCAGAAGCCGTACGGGACAGGATGACTACGAGCAGTACTTC. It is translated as CARSRTGQDDYEQYF.

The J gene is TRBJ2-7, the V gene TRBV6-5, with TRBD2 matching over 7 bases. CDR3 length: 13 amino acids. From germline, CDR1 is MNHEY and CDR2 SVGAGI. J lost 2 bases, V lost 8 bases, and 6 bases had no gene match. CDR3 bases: TGTGCCAGCGGGATAGGGAGGGCCTACGAGCAGTACTTC. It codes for CASGIGRAYEQYF.

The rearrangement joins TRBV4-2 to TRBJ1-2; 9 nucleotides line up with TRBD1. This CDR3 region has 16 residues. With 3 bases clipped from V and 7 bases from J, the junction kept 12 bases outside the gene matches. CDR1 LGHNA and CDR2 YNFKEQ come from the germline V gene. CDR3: CASSQPGTGMYGGYTF. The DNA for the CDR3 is TGTGCCAGCAGCCAGCCCGGGACAGGGATGTATGGTGGCTACACCTTC.

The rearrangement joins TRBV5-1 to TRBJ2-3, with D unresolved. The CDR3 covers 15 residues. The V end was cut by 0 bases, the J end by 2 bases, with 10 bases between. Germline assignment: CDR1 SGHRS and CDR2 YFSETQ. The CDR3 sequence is CASSLGQSYTDTQYF. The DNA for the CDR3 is TGCGCCAGCAGCTTGGGGCAGAGTTACACAGATACGCAGTATTTT.